The 22 T cell receptor beta chains below all came from one sample that was sequenced in a study of cytomegalovirus exposure and HLA in healthy donors. Measured with immunoSEQ multiplex PCR; TCRdb has only the in-frame clones, and not every one. The repertoire consists of more than 140,000 clones, with 85% to 90% occurring once and the leading ten covering 3.3%. Sequenced sample: PBMCs. The receptor set was obtained from a woman under 30 in good health and CMV-seropositive.

V and J are TRBV30 and TRBJ2-7; 7 bases are a match to TRBD2. This CDR3 comprises 14 residues. The germline V gene encodes CDR1 GTSNPN and CDR2 SVGIG (reference sequence). V was clipped by 2 bases and J by 2 bases; unmatched bases: 6. The CDR3 is CAWSRASGTYEQYF. CDR3 DNA sequence: TGTGCCTGGAGTCGGGCTAGCGGAACCTACGAGCAGTACTTC.

The V call is TRBV19, the J call TRBJ2-7, with TRBD1 matching 7 bases. Germline V gene sequence: CDR1 LNHDA, CDR2 SQIVND (reference sequence). V was pared by 5 bases and J by 5 bases, with 6 bases of the junction left unmatched. The CDR3 contains 13 residues. CDR3 residues: CASSATGSHEQYF. DNA for the CDR3: TGTGCCAGTAGTGCGACAGGGTCCCACGAGCAGTACTTC.

The genes are TRBV19 and TRBJ2-1; the match to TRBD2 covers 11 bases. CDR1 and CDR2 from the germline V gene are LNHDA and SQIVND (reference sequence). V lost 6 bases and J lost 4; bases outside the gene matches: 2. The CDR3 has 14 amino acids. CDR3 protein: CASRTSGKYNEQFF. CDR3 DNA sequence: TGTGCCAGTAGGACTAGCGGGAAGTACAATGAGCAGTTCTTC.

The V call is TRBV2, the J call TRBJ2-7; 9 bases map to TRBD1. With 7 bases clipped from V and 5 bases from J, the junction kept 6 bases outside the gene matches. The CDR3 extends over 13 amino acids. The germline V gene has CDR1 SNHLY and CDR2 FYNNEI. The CDR3 region is CASTTGGYDEQYF. The CDR3 DNA follows: TGTGCCAGCACGACAGGGGGGTACGACGAGCAGTACTTC.

The chain has TRBV5-1 and TRBJ1-3; 8 bases line up with TRBD1. With 3 bases clipped from V and 8 bases from J, the junction kept 7 bases outside the gene matches. From germline, CDR1 is SGHRS and CDR2 YFSETQ. This CDR3 comprises 14 residues. Here the CDR3 reads CASSYSTGADTIYF. CDR3 nucleotide sequence: TGCGCCAGCAGCTACTCGACAGGGGCGGACACCATATATTTT.

The V and J genes are TRBV30 and TRBJ1-4; D not certain. V lost 2 bases, J lost 0 bases, and 16 bases lay in between. The CDR3 consists of 17 residues. Germline V gives CDR1 GTSNPN, CDR2 SVGIG (reference sequence). As DNA, the CDR3 is TGTGCCTGGAGTCTCCGGACTCTAACAGCAACTAATGAAAAACTGTTTTTT. Its protein is CAWSLRTLTATNEKLFF. The full variable domain, completed using reference TRBV30 and TRBJ1-4, is SQTIHQWPATLVQPVGSPLSLECTVEGTSNPNLYWYRQAAGRGLQLLFYSVGIGQISSEVPQNLSASRPQDRQFILSSKKLLLSDSGFYLCAWSLRTLTATNEKLFFGSGTQLSVL.

The gene calls are TRBV5-1 and TRBJ2-1, with D tentatively TRBD2 (5 bases). In germline, CDR1 is SGHRS, CDR2 YFSETQ. With 6 bases removed from V and 4 bases from J, the gap between germline ends came to 17 bases. This CDR3 is 15 amino acids long. The CDR3 nucleotides are TGCGCCAGCATGGCGAGGGAGAAGGAATACAATGAGCAGTTCTTC. It is translated as CASMAREKEYNEQFF. Full variable domain (outside the CDR3, taken from reference TRBV5-1 and TRBJ2-1): KAGVTQTPRYLIKTRGQQVTLSCSPISGHRSVSWYQQTPGQGLQFLFEYFSETQRNKGNFPGRFSGRQFSNSRSEMNVSTLELGDSALYLCASMAREKEYNEQFFGPGTRLTVL.

V usage is TRBV19 and J usage is TRBJ2-7; 7 nucleotides align to TRBD1. Germline CDR1 LNHDA, CDR2 SQIVND (reference sequence). J was trimmed by 2 bases and V by 7 bases; bases with no gene match: 5. This CDR3 is built from 13 residues. CDR3: CASKRTGPYEQYF. In DNA, the CDR3 is TGTGCCAGTAAGCGGACAGGACCCTACGAGCAGTACTTC.

The CDR3, as DNA: TGTGCCAGCAGCTTTCCCGGGACTAGCGGGAGCGCCCAAGAGACCCAGTACTTC. Its translation: CASSFPGTSGSAQETQYF. The chain uses TRBV11-3 and TRBJ2-5; TRBD2 matches 14 bases. The CDR3 is made up of 18 amino acids. With V trimmed by 3 bases and J by 1 base, 7 bases remained unmatched. Germline V gene lookup returns CDR1 SGHNT and CDR2 YENEEA.

This chain uses TRBV5-1 with TRBJ2-6; D may be TRBD1 (6 bases). Germline V gene data show CDR1 as SGHRS and CDR2 as YFSETQ. This CDR3 has 14 amino acids. Trimming cost V 7 bases and J 0 bases, with 8 bases left between them. The CDR3 nucleotides read TGCGCCAGCGAAGGGGGCTCTGGGGCCAACGTCCTGACTTTC. Residues: CASEGGSGANVLTF.

This chain joins TRBV10-1 and TRBJ2-1, with a weak D call TRBD2 (5 bases). Trimming pared 2 bases from V and 7 bases from J, leaving 12 bases between. CDR1 is WNHNN, CDR2 SYGVQD, per germline (reference sequence). This CDR3 comprises 14 residues. The chain's CDR3 is CASSEQISGNEQFF. CDR3 DNA: TGCGCCAGCAGTGAGCAGATTTCGGGGAATGAGCAGTTCTTC.

The CDR3 is CASSIAGGPSDTQYF. CDR3 DNA: TGTGCCAGCAGCATAGCGGGAGGGCCAAGTGATACGCAGTATTTT. This sequence joins TRBV6-5 and TRBJ2-3, with 11 bases identical to TRBD2. Germline CDR1 MNHEY, CDR2 SVGAGI. V shed 6 bases, J shed 6 bases, and the junction held 8 bases outside the gene matches. The CDR3 totals 15 residues.

This clone was detected only once. CDR3 bases: TGTGCCAGTATGACATACCCTAGCAATCAGCCCCAGCATTTT. Its protein product is CASMTYPSNQPQHF. This chain uses TRBV19 with TRBJ1-5; D is unclear. Trimming took 7 bases from V and 0 from J, leaving 10 bases between them. The germline gives CDR1 LNHDA, CDR2 SQIVND (reference sequence). The CDR3 extends over 14 amino acids. The variable domain in full, completed from reference TRBV19 and TRBJ1-5, reads DGGITQSPKYLFRKEGQNVTLSCEQNLNHDAMYWYRQDPGQGLRLIYYSQIVNDFQKGDIAEGYSVSREKKESFPLTVTSAQKNPTAFYLCASMTYPSNQPQHFGDGTRLSIL.

V usage is TRBV5-6 and J usage is TRBJ2-3; 8 bases agree with TRBD1. Trimming at V came to 0 bases and at J to 9 bases, leaving 12 bases not matched to a gene. This CDR3 has 16 amino acids. Germline CDR1 reads SGHDT; CDR2 reads YYEEEE. The CDR3 bases are TGTGCCAGCAGCTTGGCCTTAAGACAGGGGTACGGAACGCAGTATTTT. It codes for CASSLALRQGYGTQYF. The complete variable domain, with remaining parts taken from reference TRBV5-6 and TRBJ2-3, reads DAGVTQSPTHLIKTRGQQVTLRCSPKSGHDTVSWYQQALGQGPQFIFQYYEEEERQRGNFPDRFSGHQFPNYSSELNVNALLLGDSALYLCASSLALRQGYGTQYFGPGTRLTVL.

The chain links TRBV19 to TRBJ2-1; D is perhaps TRBD1 (5 bases). The CDR3 is 14 amino acids. The V end was cut by 5 bases, the J end by 3 bases, with 11 bases between. CDR1 is LNHDA, CDR2 SQIVND, per germline (reference sequence). For the CDR3, the DNA is TGTGCCAGTAGTGGGCAGGGTGGCTACAATGAGCAGTTCTTC. The encoded protein is CASSGQGGYNEQFF.

This clone appeared a single time. The rearrangement uses TRBV11-2 and TRBJ2-7; 9 nucleotides match TRBD2. The J segment lost 4 bases and the V segment lost 2 bases, leaving 6 bases of the junction unmatched. The CDR3 sequence is 15 residues long. CDR1 and CDR2 (germline): SGHAT, FQNNGV. The CDR3 is CASSLNLAGWYEQYF. CDR3 DNA: TGTGCCAGCAGCTTAAATCTAGCGGGATGGTACGAGCAGTACTTC.

The chain combines TRBV4-1 with TRBJ1-4; possibly TRBD1 for D (5 bases). V was shortened by 0 bases and J by 1 base, with 9 bases between the two germline ends. Germline V lookup: CDR1 MGHRA, CDR2 YSYEKL. The CDR3 totals 16 residues. CDR3 sequence (DNA): TGCGCCAGCAGCCAAGACAGCGGGGGAACTAATGAAAAACTGTTTTTT. Translation gives CASSQDSGGTNEKLFF.

The chain is built from TRBV6-4 and TRBJ2-1; 7 bases map to TRBD2. Trimming removed 2 bases from V and 8 bases from J; junction bases left unmatched: 9. This CDR3 has 15 amino acids. Germline lookup yields CDR1 MRHNA and CDR2 SNTAGT. The CDR3 sequence is CASSDGAGDLHEQFF. As DNA, the CDR3 is TGTGCCAGCAGTGACGGTGCGGGAGATTTGCATGAGCAGTTCTTC.

The rearrangement links TRBV4-3 to TRBJ2-3; perhaps TRBD1 as D (6 bases). This CDR3 has 15 residues. Trimming left V 1 base short and J 4 bases short, with 12 bases between. Germline values: CDR1 LGHNA, CDR2 YSLEER. The chain's CDR3 is CASSQGPGEPDTQYF. In DNA, the CDR3 is TGCGCCAGCAGCCAAGGACCAGGGGAGCCAGATACGCAGTATTTT.

The chain carries TRBV6-5 and TRBJ1-2; the match to TRBD1 covers 12 bases. The CDR3 is made up of 15 amino acids. The J segment lost 3 bases and the V segment lost 4 bases, leaving 3 bases of the junction unmatched. Germline loops: CDR1 MNHEY, CDR2 SVGAGI. CDR3 protein: CASSFGTGGHYGYTF. CDR3 in DNA: TGTGCCAGCAGTTTTGGGACAGGGGGCCACTATGGCTACACCTTC.

For the CDR3, the DNA is TGTGCCAGCACCCTTAAACAGGGTGCCACTGAAGCTTTCTTT. Protein sequence: CASTLKQGATEAFF. This rearrangement joins TRBV5-4 to TRBJ1-1, with a weak D call TRBD1 (6 bases). This CDR3 contains 14 residues. The germline CDR1 and CDR2 sequences are SGHNT and YYREEE (reference sequence). Trimming removed 6 bases from V and 4 bases from J, with 16 bases in between.

For the CDR3, the DNA is TGTGCCAGCAGCTTGGCATTCGGGGGCACTGAAGCTTTCTTT. This codes for CASSLAFGGTEAFF. V usage is TRBV5-4 and J usage is TRBJ1-1; weak D call: TRBD1 (5 bases). V lost 0 bases and J lost 4, with 10 bases in between. The CDR3 runs to 14 residues. Germline CDR1 and CDR2: SGHNT and YYREEE (reference sequence).